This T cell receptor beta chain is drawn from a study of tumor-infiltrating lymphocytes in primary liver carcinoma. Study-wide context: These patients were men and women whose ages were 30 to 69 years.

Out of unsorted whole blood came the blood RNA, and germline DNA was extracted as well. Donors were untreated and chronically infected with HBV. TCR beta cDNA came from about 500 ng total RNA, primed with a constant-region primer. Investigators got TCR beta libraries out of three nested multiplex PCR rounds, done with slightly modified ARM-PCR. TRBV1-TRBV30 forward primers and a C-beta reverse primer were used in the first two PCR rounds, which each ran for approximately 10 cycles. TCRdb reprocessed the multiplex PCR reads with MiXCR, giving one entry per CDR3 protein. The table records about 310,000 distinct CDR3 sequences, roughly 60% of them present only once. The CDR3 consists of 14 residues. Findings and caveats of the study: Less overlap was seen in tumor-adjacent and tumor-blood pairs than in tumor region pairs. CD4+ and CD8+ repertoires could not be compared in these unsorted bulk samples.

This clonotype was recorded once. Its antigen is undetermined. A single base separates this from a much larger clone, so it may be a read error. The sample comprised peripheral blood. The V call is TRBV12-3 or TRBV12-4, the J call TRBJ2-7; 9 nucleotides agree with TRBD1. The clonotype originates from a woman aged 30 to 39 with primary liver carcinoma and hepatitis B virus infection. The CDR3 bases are TGTGCCAGCAGCAGACAGGGGGGCGGCTACGGGCAGTACTTC. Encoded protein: CASSRQGGGYGQYF.